The 3 T cell receptor beta chains listed next were all sequenced from one sample in a study of blood T cell repertoires in COVID-19 (TCRdb year 2020). Libraries were constructed by the immunoSEQ multiplex PCR assay. The clones in this table, taken by TCRdb from immuneACCESS, are in-frame only. Not every clone is retained; where verified, under half of the shortfall comes from an unresolved V gene, and the cause of the rest is unknown. This sample has about 150,000 clones in its table, and about nine tenths of those were observed once. The ten largest account for 4% of the sample. Sequenced: PBMCs or T cells enriched from blood (not recorded which). These TCRs come from a woman in her forties who had been exposed to COVID-19.

In its sample, this clone was seen once. The chain joins TRBV5-1 to TRBJ2-7; 12 nucleotides line up with TRBD2. V lost 0 bases and J lost 6; bases outside the gene matches: 7. The CDR3 contains 16 residues. Germline values: CDR1 SGHRS, CDR2 YFSETQ. CDR3 in amino acids: CASSLVASGRGPEQYF. The DNA for the CDR3 is TGCGCCAGCAGCTTGGTGGCTAGCGGGAGGGGGCCCGAGCAGTACTTC. Filled out from reference TRBV5-1 and TRBJ2-7, the complete variable domain reads KAGVTQTPRYLIKTRGQQVTLSCSPISGHRSVSWYQQTPGQGLQFLFEYFSETQRNKGNFPGRFSGRQFSNSRSEMNVSTLELGDSALYLCASSLVASGRGPEQYFGPGTRLTVT.

The chain employs TRBV5-1 and TRBJ2-7, with 11 positions matching TRBD1. There are 15 residues in the CDR3. CDR1 is SGHRS and CDR2 is YFSETQ in the germline V gene. The J segment lost 3 bases and the V segment lost 4 bases, leaving 6 bases of the junction unmatched. CDR3 in amino acids: CASSGLGTGGYEQYF. The DNA of the CDR3 is TGCGCCAGCAGCGGCCTAGGGACAGGGGGCTACGAGCAGTACTTC. Combining the CDR3 with reference TRBV5-1 and TRBJ2-7 gives the whole variable domain KAGVTQTPRYLIKTRGQQVTLSCSPISGHRSVSWYQQTPGQGLQFLFEYFSETQRNKGNFPGRFSGRQFSNSRSEMNVSTLELGDSALYLCASSGLGTGGYEQYFGPGTRLTVT.

The rearrangement links TRBV5-1 to TRBJ2-7; 15 bases are a match to TRBD2. The CDR3 contains 17 residues. The V and J ends lost 4 bases and 4 bases, in that order; junction bases with no gene match: 9. Per germline, CDR1 SGHRS and CDR2 YFSETQ. DNA of the CDR3: TGCGCCAGCAGCCCGGGGGGACTAGCGGGAGGAGGATACGAGCAGTACTTC. This sequence encodes CASSPGGLAGGGYEQYF.